Each of the 31 T cell receptor beta chains below was sequenced from the same sample in a study of T cells in localized non-small cell lung cancer. The method was immunoSEQ multiplex PCR; TCRdb's version includes in-frame clones alone and lacks a portion of them. Among approximately 1,500 clones listed, less than 30% were seen once. Specimen: normal lung tissue next to the tumor, collected before any cancer treatment. The receptor source for this set is a man aged 40 to 70 with stage III lung adenocarcinoma.

The chain joins TRBV29-1 to TRBJ2-7, with D possibly being TRBD1 or TRBD2 (5 bases each). Germline-derived CDR1 and CDR2 are SQVTM and ANQGSEA. Trimming removed 2 bases at V and 2 bases at J, with 7 bases between. The CDR3 is 12 amino acids. The CDR3 region is CSVEQGPYEQYF. DNA of the CDR3: TGCAGCGTTGAACAGGGACCCTACGAGCAGTACTTC.

This clone was found a few times. The rearrangement uses TRBV28 and TRBJ1-5, with 7 nucleotides matching TRBD1. This CDR3 comprises 16 residues. The trim removed 7 bases at V and 6 bases at J, leaving 15 bases unmatched. Germline CDR1 reads MDHEN; CDR2 reads SYDVKM. The chain's CDR3 is CASILRAQGRIQPQHF. The CDR3 nucleotides are TGTGCCAGCATTCTCCGGGCACAGGGGAGGATTCAGCCCCAGCATTTT.

The chain uses TRBV15 and TRBJ1-2, with no clear D. Trimming removed 3 bases at V and 6 bases at J, with 14 bases between. The CDR3 loop spans 14 amino acids. Germline V gene lookup returns CDR1 LNHNV and CDR2 YYDKDF (reference sequence). In DNA form, the CDR3 reads TGTGCCACCAGCAGTCGTACGACGGGAGATGGCTACACCTTC. This sequence encodes CATSSRTTGDGYTF. The entire variable domain, with the rest obtained from reference TRBV15 and TRBJ1-2, is as follows: DAMVIQNPRYQVTQFGKPVTLSCSQTLNHNVMYWYQQKSSQAPKLLFHYYDKDFNNEADTPDNFQSRRPNTSFCFLDIRSPGLGDTAMYLCATSSRTTGDGYTFGSGTRLTVV.

This clone counts as medium-sized. This chain joins TRBV11-3 and TRBJ1-3; D gene uncertain. V gave up 5 bases and J gave up 3 bases, with 20 bases separating them. Looked up from germline, CDR1 is SGHNT and CDR2 is YENEEA. The CDR3 sequence is 17 residues long. CDR3 DNA sequence: TGTGCCAGCAGCGAAACAGAGGGTGGGGTTGGTGGAAACACCATATATTTT. It specifies CASSETEGGVGGNTIYF.

The chain combines TRBV11-3 with TRBJ1-2; 9 nucleotides match TRBD1. Trimming at V came to 3 bases and at J to 1 base, leaving 9 bases not matched to a gene. This CDR3 region has 17 residues. In germline, CDR1 is SGHNT, CDR2 YENEEA. CDR3 nucleotides: TGTGCCAGCAGCTTTGCCGGGACAGGGCCCAATAACTATGGCTACACCTTC. Protein: CASSFAGTGPNNYGYTF.

This clone was found a few times. The chain employs TRBV19 and TRBJ1-6; D is unresolved. V shed 7 bases and J shed 3 bases, with 10 bases lying between them. Germline V gene data show CDR1 as LNHDA and CDR2 as SQIVND (reference sequence). The CDR3 runs to 14 residues. CDR3 in amino acids: CASTEDFYNSPLHF. The CDR3 coding sequence is TGTGCCAGTACAGAGGATTTCTATAATTCACCCCTCCACTTT.

The sample holds a few counts of this clone. The chain recombines TRBV11-3 with TRBJ1-2; 9 positions match TRBD1. V lost 6 bases, J lost 3 bases, and 8 bases stayed unmatched. Germline V lookup: CDR1 SGHNT, CDR2 YENEEA. The CDR3 contains 15 residues. The CDR3 loop is CASRPQGAEHYGYTF. CDR3 coding DNA: TGTGCCAGCAGGCCACAGGGGGCGGAACACTATGGCTACACCTTC.

This clone was found a few times. The J gene is TRBJ2-1, the V gene TRBV9; 8 bases are a match to TRBD1. The germline V gene has CDR1 SGDLS and CDR2 YYNGEE. Unmatched junction bases numbered 4, after V lost 1 base and J lost 1 base. The CDR3 spans 16 residues. CDR3 DNA sequence: TGTGCCAGCAGCGTATCGGGACAGGCGTCCTACAATGAGCAGTTCTTC. This gives the protein CASSVSGQASYNEQFF.

By its share, this clone is medium-sized. The chain couples TRBV6-8 to TRBJ2-1; D perhaps matches TRBD2 (5 bases). Trimming left V 5 bases short and J 0 bases short, with 14 bases between. CDR3 length equals 16 residues. From germline, CDR1 is MNHGY and CDR2 SAAAGT. The CDR3 bases are TGTGCCAGCAGTGGGCGGACCGCGGGCTCCTACAATGAGCAGTTCTTC. Translation gives CASSGRTAGSYNEQFF.

V usage is TRBV16 and J usage is TRBJ2-7; D is perhaps TRBD2 (5 bases). This CDR3 region has 16 residues. Per germline, CDR1 KGHSY and CDR2 FQNENV. Between the trimmed V and J ends, which lost 1 base and 1 base, there was a span of 14 bases. The DNA of the CDR3 is TGTGCCAGCAGCCAATACGAGGGTCACGGTTCCTACGAGCAGTACGTC. Encoded protein: CASSQYEGHGSYEQYV.

By its share, this clone is medium-sized. The rearrangement joins TRBV11-3 to TRBJ1-1, with TRBD1 as a possible D gene (5 bases). The germline V gene encodes CDR1 SGHNT and CDR2 YENEEA. Trimming pared 5 bases from V and 1 base from J, leaving 11 bases between. The CDR3 covers 14 residues. The CDR3 nucleotides read TGTGCCAGCAGCCAAGGCAGGGCGAACACTGAAGCTTTCTTT. This codes for CASSQGRANTEAFF.

This clone is large within its sample. The chain combines TRBV28 with TRBJ2-3, with D possibly being TRBD2 (5 bases). The germline V and J ends were trimmed by 0 bases and 0 bases, with 10 bases remaining between them. Germline V gene data show CDR1 as MDHEN and CDR2 as SYDVKM. The CDR3 length is 16 residues. CDR3 nucleotide sequence: TGTGCCAGCAGTTTATGGCCGCGCGGGAGCACAGATACGCAGTATTTT. It translates to CASSLWPRGSTDTQYF.

V usage is TRBV6-8 and J usage is TRBJ2-7, with 14 bases lining up with TRBD2. The CDR3 loop spans 13 amino acids. V was clipped by 10 bases and J by 7 bases; unmatched bases: 6. Germline values: CDR1 MNHGY, CDR2 SAAAGT. The CDR3 nucleotides read TGTGCCATAGGGACTAGCGGGGGCCGAGAGCAGTACGTC. It specifies CAIGTSGGREQYV.

This clone has only a few counts. This rearrangement joins TRBV19 to TRBJ1-1; 7 positions match TRBD1. Unmatched junction bases numbered 8, after V lost 6 bases and J lost 4 bases. CDR3 length: 14 residues. Looked up from germline, CDR1 is LNHDA and CDR2 is SQIVND (reference sequence). The chain's CDR3 is CASSHRQGLTEAFF. As DNA, the CDR3 is TGTGCCAGTAGCCACAGACAGGGACTCACTGAAGCTTTCTTT.

This clone was detected only once. The V call is TRBV28, the J call TRBJ2-7; 9 bases match TRBD2. The junction had 9 bases not matched to a gene; V was cut back by 5 bases and J by 4 bases. The CDR3 has 15 amino acids. Germline assignment: CDR1 MDHEN and CDR2 SYDVKM. Here the CDR3 reads CASSRQAGGPYEQYF. In nucleotides, the CDR3 is TGTGCCAGCAGTCGACAAGCGGGAGGTCCTTACGAGCAGTACTTC.

This clone was seen a few times. The chain combines TRBV11-3 with TRBJ2-3; TRBD1 is a possible D gene (5 bases). Germline CDR1 and CDR2: SGHNT and YENEEA. The V and J ends lost 5 bases and 1 base respectively, with 13 bases between them. CDR3 size: 15 residues. For the CDR3, the DNA is TGTGCCAGCAGCCAATCGGGCAGGGGCACAGATACGCAGTATTTT. This encodes CASSQSGRGTDTQYF.

The chain uses TRBV4-1 and TRBJ2-1; no reliable D call. Germline values: CDR1 MGHRA, CDR2 YSYEKL. The CDR3 spans 12 residues. With 3 bases removed from V and 5 bases from J, the gap between germline ends came to 5 bases. The CDR3 DNA follows: TGCGCCAGCAGCCAGGAGAACAATGAGCAGTTCTTC. Translating gives CASSQENNEQFF.

This sequence joins TRBV6-8 and TRBJ2-3, with D possibly being TRBD2 (6 bases). From germline, CDR1 is MNHGY and CDR2 SAAAGT. Trimming left V 8 bases short and J 4 bases short, with 19 bases between. The CDR3 contains 15 residues. The CDR3 here is CASRSTSRGADTQYF. The CDR3, as DNA: TGTGCCAGCCGGTCGACTAGTCGTGGGGCAGATACGCAGTATTTT.

V is TRBV6-8 and J is TRBJ2-6; maybe TRBD1 (6 bases). Germline CDR1 and CDR2: MNHGY and SAAAGT. Trimming cost V 6 bases and J 0 bases, with 15 bases left between them. This CDR3 spans 17 amino acids. The CDR3 coding sequence is TGTGCCAGCAGCCGGACAGCCGCCGCCTCTGGGGCCAACGTCCTGACTTTC. The encoded protein is CASSRTAAASGANVLTF.

This clone showed up just a few times. V is TRBV11-3 and J is TRBJ2-1; 9 bases align to TRBD2. This CDR3 has 16 residues. V shed 1 base, J shed 8 bases, and the junction held 9 bases outside the gene matches. The germline CDR1 and CDR2 sequences are SGHNT and YENEEA. This CDR3 reads CASSLGLREGIYEQFF. CDR3 bases: TGTGCCAGCAGCTTAGGACTGCGGGAGGGCATTTATGAGCAGTTCTTC.

By proportion, this clone is large. This sequence joins TRBV11-3 and TRBJ2-1; TRBD2 agrees at 7 bases. This CDR3 has 14 amino acids. The V gene's germline CDR1 is SGHNT and CDR2 YENEEA. V lost 7 bases to trimming and J lost 0 bases; unmatched junction nucleotides: 3. CDR3 nucleotide sequence: TGTGCCAGCACAGGGACTAACTCCTACAATGAGCAGTTCTTC. Translated, it gives CASTGTNSYNEQFF.

This clone was found a few times. The rearrangement joins TRBV9 to TRBJ2-1, with D possibly being TRBD1 (6 bases). Per the germline V gene, CDR1 is SGDLS and CDR2 is YYNGEE. Trimming stripped 2 bases from V and 8 bases from J, with 11 bases between. This CDR3 region has 13 residues. CDR3 sequence: CASSVNRADEQFF. CDR3 sequence (DNA): TGTGCCAGCAGCGTGAACAGGGCCGATGAGCAGTTCTTC.

This chain links TRBV11-3 with TRBJ1-5; the D gene is possibly TRBD1 (5 bases). The V end lost 3 bases, the J end lost 6 bases, and 15 bases lay between the germline ends. The CDR3 is 15 residues long. The germline V gene has CDR1 SGHNT and CDR2 YENEEA. CDR3 DNA sequence: TGTGCCAGCAGCTTGAGGCAGGGTCCTAGTCAGCCCCAGCATTTT. It yields the protein CASSLRQGPSQPQHF.

By share, this clone counts as large. The V call is TRBV11-3, the J call TRBJ1-3, with D uncertain. Per germline, CDR1 SGHNT and CDR2 YENEEA. The CDR3 extends over 15 amino acids. Between the trimmed V and J ends, which lost 1 base and 0 bases, there was a span of 7 bases. CDR3 sequence reads: CASSLGTVSGNTIYF. The CDR3 DNA reads as TGTGCCAGCAGCTTAGGCACGGTCTCTGGAAACACCATATATTTT.

The chain joins TRBV28 to TRBJ1-1; TRBD1 matches 10 bases. Germline V gene data show CDR1 as MDHEN and CDR2 as SYDVKM. The CDR3 spans 16 residues. The junction had 13 bases not matched to a gene; V was cut back by 2 bases and J by 10 bases. The CDR3, as DNA: TGTGCCAGCAGTTTACTTCTTGGGGACAGGGGCTTTGCAGCTTTCTTT. Protein: CASSLLLGDRGFAAFF.

This clone was detected a few times. The chain carries TRBV11-3 and TRBJ1-4, with a weak D call TRBD1 (6 bases). The CDR3 length is 14 residues. CDR1 SGHNT and CDR2 YENEEA come from the germline V gene. The V gene lost 5 bases and the J gene lost 6 bases, with 13 bases spanning the gap. CDR3 sequence: CASSHRATDEKLFF. Written as DNA, the CDR3 is TGTGCCAGCAGCCACAGGGCGACGGATGAAAAACTGTTTTTT.

Only a few counts were recorded for this clone. The chain uses TRBV6-8 and TRBJ1-3; TRBD1 matches 7 bases. The V gene end was trimmed by 6 bases and the J gene end by 4 bases; junction bases not matched to a gene: 0. Germline values: CDR1 MNHGY, CDR2 SAAAGT. CDR3 length: 12 residues. This CDR3 reads CASRGQGNTIYF. The CDR3 DNA is TGTGCCAGCAGGGGACAGGGAAACACCATATATTTT.

The gene calls are TRBV5-1 and TRBJ1-4; TRBD1 matches 7 bases. The CDR3 is 17 amino acids. Trimming removed 1 base from V and 6 bases from J; junction bases left unmatched: 12. Germline CDR1 and CDR2: SGHRS and YFSETQ. CDR3 bases: TGCGCCAGCAGCTTGCTTGGACTGACAGGGAGCGATGAAAAACTGTTTTTT. Its protein product is CASSLLGLTGSDEKLFF.

The table lists this clone with a few counts. The chain joins TRBV9 to TRBJ1-5, with D hard to call. The germline V gene has CDR1 SGDLS and CDR2 YYNGEE. The V end was cut by 5 bases, the J end by 3 bases, with 12 bases between. CDR3 size: 14 residues. CDR3 bases: TGTGCCAGCAGTCGGGAGGGATACAATCAGCCCCAGCATTTT. It specifies CASSREGYNQPQHF.

Only a few counts were recorded for this clone. This chain uses TRBV9 with TRBJ2-7; 9 bases agree with TRBD2. This CDR3 region has 16 residues. CDR1 and CDR2 (germline): SGDLS, YYNGEE. J gave up 1 base and V 4 bases, and 9 bases lay outside the gene matches. The CDR3 protein is CASSKGEREVSYEQYF. The CDR3 bases are TGTGCCAGCAGCAAAGGGGAGCGGGAGGTGTCCTACGAGCAGTACTTC.

The gene calls are TRBV28 and TRBJ1-5, with D unclear. There are 13 residues in the CDR3. Between the trimmed V and J ends, which lost 6 bases and 3 bases, there was a span of 9 bases. Germline-derived CDR1 and CDR2 are MDHEN and SYDVKM. CDR3 region: CASRTAFNQPQHF. CDR3 bases: TGTGCCAGCAGAACAGCTTTCAATCAGCCCCAGCATTTT.